This T cell receptor beta chain was observed in a study of CD8 T cells in Susac syndrome. Roughly 0.5 to 1 ug RNA was reverse transcribed with random hexamers. MiXCR, applied by TCRdb to the immunoSEQ multiplex PCR reads, yields one record per CDR3 protein. Of just over 150,000 distinct CDR3 sequences in the sample, roughly 95% were seen once. This CDR3 has 13 amino acids. CDR1 is SGHNT, CDR2 YYREEE, per germline (reference sequence). With 4 bases removed from V and 5 bases from J, the gap between germline ends came to 12 bases. The clonotype originates from a human donor with Susac syndrome. V usage is TRBV5-4 and J usage is TRBJ1-2; no clear D gene. Sequencing was carried out using CD4+ T cells from PBMCs. The CDR3 region has the DNA TGTGCCAGCAGCCCAACCGGCCCTTATGGCTACACCTTC. Amino acids: CASSPTGPYGYTF. The variable domain in full, with the rest retrieved from reference TRBV5-4 and TRBJ1-2, is ETGVTQSPTHLIKTRGQQVTLRCSSQSGHNTVSWYQQALGQGPQFIFQYYREEENGRGNFPPRFSGLQFPNYSSELNVNALELDDSALYLCASSPTGPYGYTFGSGTRLTVV.